Included here is one TCR beta chain sequence, with context. The assay was immunoSEQ multiplex PCR, and TCRdb's table has in-frame clones only and misses some. The sample consists of roughly 80,000 clones, roughly 94% of them appearing once. The data originate from a study of technical replicates of blood from a handful of donors. The germline gives CDR1 SNHLY, CDR2 FYNNEI. This CDR3 has 12 amino acids. V dropped 3 bases and J dropped 6 bases, with 6 bases sitting between them. The sample consisted of T cells isolated from PBMCs. The chain is built from TRBV2 and TRBJ2-1, with D tentatively TRBD1 (5 bases). This TCR derives from a human donor in good health. CDR3 region: CASSDRANEQFF. DNA for the CDR3: TGTGCCAGCAGTGACAGGGCCAATGAGCAGTTCTTC.